There are a few counts of the clone carrying this T cell receptor (beta chain). Trimming removed 5 bases from V and 15 bases from J; junction bases left unmatched: 6. Germline V gene lookup returns CDR1 GTSNPN and CDR2 SVGIG (reference sequence). CDR3 size: 10 residues. TCR sequencing covered a few patients who responded to pembrolizumab. The data stem from a study of PD-1 blockade in mismatch repair-deficient tumors. Study details: Enrolled about 2012-2016, patients had progressing, pretreated mismatch repair-deficient cancers of 12 to 13 types.

Assay used: immunoSEQ multiplex PCR; TCRdb lists only in-frame clones, some missing. This sample has about 110,000 clones, with about 80% found just once. V and J are TRBV30 and TRBJ2-1, with 8 bases lining up with TRBD2. This sample comprised peripheral blood, obtained roughly 60 weeks after starting pembrolizumab. This receptor was taken from an adult with mismatch repair-deficient cancer. In nucleotides, the CDR3 is TGTGCCTGGGGACTAGCTTGGCGGTTCTTC. Translating it yields CAWGLAWRFF.